A selection of T cell receptor beta chains follows, all from one sample in a study of shared clonotypes between healthy human individuals. TCRdb keeps only in-frame clones here, not all; method: immunoSEQ multiplex PCR. Of about 2.5 million clones in the sample, around 92% were seen once. Sequencing was carried out using naive CD4+ T cells from PBMCs. All receptors come from a man between 18 and 29 years old in good health. Some clones in this sample may be carry-over from other donors' samples. Each CDR3 is given with its conserved first and last residue. D genes are given only for firm matches. A row's size may be missing; if present it is once, few, many or a size class.

d_call	v_call	j_call	clone_size	cdr3_length	cdr3_nt	cdr3_aa
TRBD2	TRBV9	TRBJ2-1	-	14	TGTGCCAGCAGCGTTAGACTAGCGGTCGACGAGCAGTTCTTC	CASSVRLAVDEQFF
-	TRBV4-1	TRBJ1-4	-	16	TGCGCCAGCAGCCAAGACGTGGAGTATGGTAATGAAAAACTGTTTTTT	CASSQDVEYGNEKLFF
-	TRBV5-1	TRBJ2-1	-	14	TGCGCCAGCGCCGACCAAAGCTCCTACAATGAGCAGTTCTTC	CASADQSSYNEQFF
TRBD1	TRBV27	TRBJ2-3	-	14	TGTGCCAGCAGTCGACAGGGTAGCACAGATACGCAGTATTTT	CASSRQGSTDTQYF
-	TRBV11-2	TRBJ2-5	-	11	TGTGCCAGCAGAAATTGGGAGACCCAGTACTTC	CASRNWETQYF
-	TRBV7-2	TRBJ2-2	-	11	TGTGCCAGCAGACGGGCCGGGGAGCTGTTTTTT	CASRRAGELFF
-	TRBV9	TRBJ2-7	once	18	TGTGCCAGCAGCGTAGGAGTGGTGGAATCCGGGACTCCTAACGAGCAGTACTTC	CASSVGVVESGTPNEQYF
-	TRBV27	TRBJ2-5	-	14	TGTGCCAGCAGTTTATACGGCACGCGGGAGACCCAGTACTTC	CASSLYGTRETQYF
TRBD2	TRBV4-2	TRBJ2-1	-	20	TGTGCCAGCAGCCCGGAGCCAAGGCGGGGGTTAGCGTCTCCCTACAATGAGCAGTTCTTC	CASSPEPRRGLASPYNEQFF
-	TRBV11-2	TRBJ2-3	-	14	TGTGCCAGCCGCGTGAGAAGAAGCACAGATACGCAGTATTTT	CASRVRRSTDTQYF
-	TRBV20-1	TRBJ1-4	few	11	TGCAGTGCTAGAGATGTGGAAAAACTGTTTTTT	CSARDVEKLFF
TRBD1	TRBV30	TRBJ2-2	-	16	TGTGCCTGGAGTGTATTCGGGACAGGGCACACCGGGGAGCTGTTTTTT	CAWSVFGTGHTGELFF
-	TRBV5-1	TRBJ1-1	-	14	TGCGCCAGCAGCCCCGAGACCCTGAACACTGAAGCTTTCTTT	CASSPETLNTEAFF
TRBD1	TRBV6-1	TRBJ1-2	-	11	TGTGCCGGTGACACAGGGGATGGCTACACCTTC	CAGDTGDGYTF
-	TRBV28	TRBJ2-1	-	15	TGTGCCAGCAGCAAGCCTTGGAGTCATCCTGTCGGGCAGTTCTTC	CASSKPWSHPVGQFF
-	TRBV5-4	TRBJ2-3	-	15	TGTGCCAGCAGCTTCACCGGGCTAGTAGGAGATACGCAGTATTTT	CASSFTGLVGDTQYF
-	TRBV5-1	TRBJ2-5	-	17	TGCGCCAGCAGCCCTGGGACAGGCGGGGGGGTTTGGGAGACCCAGTACTTC	CASSPGTGGGVWETQYF
-	TRBV7-9	TRBJ2-7	once	16	TGTGCCAGCAGTTTCCCGGGGAACAAGGCATCCTACGAGCAGTACTTC	CASSFPGNKASYEQYF
-	TRBV27	TRBJ1-4	-	15	TGTGCCAGCAGTCCCCGGGAGGGCTTACGTGAAAAACTGTTTTTT	CASSPREGLREKLFF
-	TRBV6-6	TRBJ1-4	-	14	TGTGCCAGCAGTCTCGGGGCGTTCAGTGAAAAACTGTTTTTT	CASSLGAFSEKLFF
TRBD1	TRBV19	TRBJ1-1	-	19	TGTGCCAGTAGTATAGGGTTTGTGGGACAGGGGTATTCGCGCACTGAAGCTTTCTTT	CASSIGFVGQGYSRTEAFF
-	TRBV5-1	TRBJ2-2	-	14	TGCGCCAGCAGCGGGTTCGGGAACACCGGGGAGCTGTTTTTT	CASSGFGNTGELFF
-	TRBV5-4	TRBJ1-4	-	15	TGTGCCAGCAGCTTGGGGAAGCAGGGAGGAGAAAAACTGTTTTTT	CASSLGKQGGEKLFF
-	TRBV5-1	TRBJ1-2	-	14	TGCGCCAGCAGCTTGTCCTCAGGGTGGGATGGCTACACCTTC	CASSLSSGWDGYTF
-	TRBV11-2	TRBJ1-4	-	19	TGTGCCAGCAGCACCCTATATGACCAGGGGTCGGAAACTAATGAAAAACTGTTTTTT	CASSTLYDQGSETNEKLFF
-	TRBV27	TRBJ2-5	-	15	TGTGCCAGCAGTCTACAGATCGCCCCTCAAGAGACCCAGTACTTC	CASSLQIAPQETQYF
-	TRBV2	TRBJ2-2	-	14	TGTGCCAGCAGTGGGACAACGAACACCGGGGAGCTGTTTTTT	CASSGTTNTGELFF